This entry lists 32 T cell receptor beta chains sequenced from one sample in a study of blood T cell repertoires in COVID-19. TCRdb keeps only in-frame clones here, not all; method: immunoSEQ multiplex PCR. The sample has fewer than 95,000 clones; 89% are singletons. The sequencing sample was made of peripheral blood. Receptor source: a man in his fifties with acute or convalescent COVID-19.

A single count supports this clone. This chain links TRBV2 with TRBJ2-3, with 11 bases identical to TRBD2. This CDR3 has 16 amino acids. Trimming at V came to 8 bases and at J to 0 bases, leaving 7 bases not matched to a gene. Germline V lookup: CDR1 SNHLY, CDR2 FYNNEI. The CDR3 nucleotides are TGTGCCAGCGTGCTAGCGGGGGGCTCTAGCACAGATACGCAGTATTTT. This sequence encodes CASVLAGGSSTDTQYF.

The rearrangement joins TRBV27 to TRBJ1-1; D gene uncertain. The ends were cut back, 4 bases at V and 2 bases at J, with 17 bases in the middle. The CDR3 consists of 16 residues. Germline lookup yields CDR1 MNHEY and CDR2 SMNVEV (reference sequence). The CDR3 region has the DNA TGTGCCAGCAGTTCCTTCAAAACAGTGGCCAACACTGAAGCTTTCTTT. Its translation: CASSSFKTVANTEAFF.

The chain couples TRBV9 to TRBJ1-1; the D gene is possibly TRBD1 (5 bases). Germline V CDR1 and CDR2: SGDLS, YYNGEE. V was shortened by 6 bases and J by 5 bases, with 20 bases between the two germline ends. The CDR3 sequence is 15 residues long. The CDR3 nucleotides are TGTGCCAGCAACCCCGTCGGGGGAATGGGAACTGAAGCTTTCTTT. This translates into CASNPVGGMGTEAFF.

The chain couples TRBV3-1 (or the pseudogene TRBV3-2) to TRBJ2-5; 14 nucleotides align to TRBD2. The CDR3 is 19 amino acids. CDR1 is LGHDT, CDR2 YNNKEL, per germline (reference sequence). V lost 4 bases, J lost 3 bases, and 13 bases stayed unmatched. The DNA of the CDR3 is TGTGCCAGCAGCCCAGGACTAGCGGGGGGCCGGGGTTGGGAAGAGACCCAGTACTTC. Translation gives CASSPGLAGGRGWEETQYF.

CDR3 in amino acids: CASSRGTSGGAGRSADTQYF. The CDR3 coding sequence is TGTGCCAGCTCTCGAGGGACTAGCGGGGGGGCCGGCAGGTCCGCAGATACGCAGTATTTT. This rearrangement joins TRBV2 to TRBJ2-3; 16 positions agree with TRBD2. J gave up 4 bases and V 8 bases, and 18 bases lay outside the gene matches. The CDR3 covers 20 residues. Germline loops: CDR1 SNHLY, CDR2 FYNNEI.

The V call is TRBV5-1, the J call TRBJ1-6, with 8 positions matching TRBD1. CDR1 is SGHRS, CDR2 YFSETQ, per germline. The CDR3 totals 17 residues. After removal of 3 bases from V and 1 base from J, the junction contained 6 bases not matched to a gene. CDR3 nucleotide sequence: TGCGCCAGCAGCTCCGGACAGGGTGGATCCTATAATTCACCCCTCCACTTT. This sequence encodes CASSSGQGGSYNSPLHF.

The V gene is TRBV7-8, the J gene TRBJ2-2; a weak D match, TRBD2 (7 bases). This CDR3 spans 16 amino acids. Looked up from germline, CDR1 is SGHVS and CDR2 is FQNEAQ. Trimming removed 2 bases at V and 5 bases at J, with 15 bases between. CDR3 loop: CASSLRGGRWTGELFF. CDR3 DNA sequence: TGTGCCAGCAGCTTAAGGGGGGGCCGGTGGACCGGGGAGCTGTTTTTT.

The V and J genes are TRBV6-5 and TRBJ1-1; tentatively, D is TRBD1 (5 bases). The CDR3 is made up of 14 amino acids. Germline loops: CDR1 MNHEY, CDR2 SVGAGI. The V and J ends lost 10 bases and 2 bases respectively, with 17 bases between them. CDR3 protein: CATSSTQGNTEAFF. CDR3 DNA sequence: TGTGCCACATCGTCTACCCAGGGTAACACTGAAGCTTTCTTT.

This chain joins TRBV6-5 and TRBJ1-1; weak D call: TRBD1 (5 bases). V gave up 6 bases and J gave up 0 bases, with 8 bases separating them. CDR1 is MNHEY and CDR2 is SVGAGI in the germline V gene. The CDR3 is made up of 13 amino acids. The CDR3 spells CASSDSMNTEAFF. The CDR3 DNA follows: TGTGCCAGCAGCGACAGTATGAACACTGAAGCTTTCTTT.

CDR3 amino acids: CASSLWGDQPQHF. For the CDR3, the DNA is TGTGCCAGCAGTTTATGGGGGGATCAGCCCCAGCATTTT. This chain joins TRBV27 and TRBJ1-5; D is perhaps TRBD1 (5 bases). CDR3 length: 13 residues. V lost 1 base, J lost 5 bases, and 6 bases lay in between. The germline gives CDR1 MNHEY, CDR2 SMNVEV (reference sequence).

This chain's CDR3 is CASSQGLAGGLYNEQFF. The CDR3 DNA sequence: TGTGCCAGCAGCCAAGGGCTAGCGGGGGGCCTCTACAATGAGCAGTTCTTC. The chain employs TRBV4-2 and TRBJ2-1; 11 bases align to TRBD2. CDR1 and CDR2 (germline): LGHNA, YNFKEQ. There are 17 residues in the CDR3. The V segment lost 1 base and the J segment 3 bases; nucleotides outside the gene matches: 5.

The chain recombines TRBV6-5 with TRBJ2-3; TRBD2 matches 7 bases. The ends lost 7 bases at V and 2 bases at J; junction bases unmatched: 6. The CDR3 length is 14 residues. CDR1 and CDR2 (germline): MNHEY, SVGAGI. The DNA of the CDR3 is TGTGCCAGCACCATGGGACTACCCACAGATACGCAGTATTTT. This translates into CASTMGLPTDTQYF.

The J gene is TRBJ2-3, the V gene TRBV19; 9 bases are a match to TRBD2. In germline, CDR1 is LNHDA, CDR2 SQIVND (reference sequence). Unmatched junction bases numbered 5, after V lost 4 bases and J lost 0 bases. This CDR3 comprises 16 residues. CDR3 amino acids: CASSKRGVQSTDTQYF. CDR3 DNA sequence: TGTGCCAGTAGTAAGCGGGGGGTCCAGAGCACAGATACGCAGTATTTT.

The chain couples TRBV7-2 to TRBJ2-5, with 14 nucleotides matching TRBD2. There are 16 residues in the CDR3. Germline CDR1 SGHTA, CDR2 FQGNSA. The V and J ends lost 5 bases and 2 bases, in that order; junction bases with no gene match: 4. CDR3 in amino acids: CASSIGLAGGQETQYF. DNA of the CDR3: TGTGCCAGCAGCATTGGACTAGCGGGAGGACAAGAGACCCAGTACTTC.

This CDR3 reads CASNLDREERQTQYF. The DNA for the CDR3 is TGTGCCAGCAACCTCGACAGGGAAGAACGTCAGACCCAGTACTTC. The V gene is TRBV6-5, the J gene TRBJ2-5; 7 positions match TRBD1. The germline V gene encodes CDR1 MNHEY and CDR2 SVGAGI. The CDR3 length is 15 residues. Trimming removed 7 bases from V and 6 bases from J; junction bases left unmatched: 14.

This clone was seen just once. The genes are TRBV19 and TRBJ1-5; perhaps TRBD1 as D (6 bases). The V end was cut by 6 bases, the J end by 1 base, with 10 bases between. Germline V gene data show CDR1 as LNHDA and CDR2 as SQIVND (reference sequence). This CDR3 is built from 14 residues. The CDR3 region is CASRLQGSNQPQHF. In DNA, the CDR3 is TGTGCCAGTAGACTACAGGGCAGCAATCAGCCCCAGCATTTT. Supplemented by reference TRBV19 and TRBJ1-5, the full variable domain reads DGGITQSPKYLFRKEGQNVTLSCEQNLNHDAMYWYRQDPGQGLRLIYYSQIVNDFQKGDIAEGYSVSREKKESFPLTVTSAQKNPTAFYLCASRLQGSNQPQHFGDGTRLSIL.

The chain couples TRBV7-2 to TRBJ1-2; the match to TRBD1 covers 7 bases. Germline V gene lookup returns CDR1 SGHTA and CDR2 FQGNSA. After removal of 3 bases from V and 8 bases from J, the junction contained 6 bases not matched to a gene. The CDR3 runs 13 residues. The CDR3: CASSFPTGDGYTF. The CDR3 DNA is TGTGCCAGCAGCTTCCCTACAGGGGACGGCTACACCTTC.

This clone was observed a single time. The genes are TRBV6-5 and TRBJ1-2; D is perhaps TRBD1 (6 bases). The CDR3 sequence is 15 residues long. V gave up 4 bases and J gave up 3 bases, with 15 bases separating them. CDR1 and CDR2 from the germline V gene are MNHEY and SVGAGI. CDR3 coding DNA: TGTGCCAGCAGTTTGTACAGGGCCGGCGACTATGGCTACACCTTC. It translates to CASSLYRAGDYGYTF.

The V gene is TRBV7-6, the J gene TRBJ1-6, with TRBD1 matching over 8 bases. The CDR3 loop spans 15 amino acids. V lost 2 bases to trimming and J lost 10 bases; unmatched junction nucleotides: 7. From germline, CDR1 is SGHVS and CDR2 FNYEAQ. For the CDR3, the DNA is TGTGCCAGCAGCTTATCGGCAGGGGGCGGGTCACCCCTCCACTTT. Its protein product is CASSLSAGGGSPLHF.

The chain is built from TRBV2 and TRBJ1-2, with 12 positions matching TRBD1. Germline loops: CDR1 SNHLY, CDR2 FYNNEI. The CDR3 covers 14 residues. The V gene end was trimmed by 4 bases and the J gene end by 7 bases; junction bases not matched to a gene: 4. The CDR3 DNA is TGTGCCAGCAGTGCCCGGGACAGGGGGCTTGGCTACACCTTC. It codes for CASSARDRGLGYTF.

V is TRBV6-4 and J is TRBJ1-2; TRBD1 matches 7 bases. With 6 bases clipped from V and 2 bases from J, the junction kept 6 bases outside the gene matches. CDR3 size: 14 residues. Looked up from germline, CDR1 is MRHNA and CDR2 is SNTAGT. CDR3 sequence reads: CASRPSTGNYGYTF. The CDR3 coding sequence is TGTGCCAGCAGACCTTCGACAGGGAACTATGGCTACACCTTC.

In nucleotides, the CDR3 is TGTGCCAGCAGTGACCTGGGCAGGGCCACGGAGCCCCAGCATTTT. Translated: CASSDLGRATEPQHF. The chain employs TRBV6-1 and TRBJ1-5; D might be TRBD1 (5 bases). The CDR3 length is 15 residues. Germline loops: CDR1 MNHNS, CDR2 SASEGT. V lost 3 bases to trimming and J lost 8 bases, with 17 bases between them.

CDR3: CASSLLPLAGETDTQYF. The CDR3 DNA reads as TGTGCCAGCAGCCTCCTACCCCTAGCGGGGGAAACAGATACGCAGTATTTT. The chain carries TRBV11-3 and TRBJ2-3, with 10 bases that match TRBD2. The CDR3 runs to 17 residues. CDR1 is SGHNT and CDR2 is YENEEA in the germline V gene. The ends lost 5 bases at V and 3 bases at J; junction bases unmatched: 11.

The chain recombines TRBV5-6 with TRBJ2-7; D possibly corresponds to TRBD1 (6 bases). The length of the CDR3 is 11 residues. Germline assignment: CDR1 SGHDT and CDR2 YYEEEE. V was cut by 3 bases and J by 7 bases, with 8 bases left in between. Here the CDR3 DNA reads TGTGCCAGCAGCTGGGGGACAGAGCAGTACTTC. It codes for CASSWGTEQYF.

The count of this clone is one. The chain couples TRBV6-2 or TRBV6-3 to TRBJ1-5; 7 bases line up with TRBD1. The CDR3 contains 14 residues. With 6 bases clipped from V and 2 bases from J, the junction kept 4 bases outside the gene matches. CDR1 MNHEY and CDR2 SVGEGT come from the germline V gene. CDR3 nucleotides: TGTGCCAGCAGCCTCGACAGGGGCAATCAGCCCCAGCATTTT. Translation gives CASSLDRGNQPQHF.

This clone was recorded a few times. The chain is built from TRBV7-9 and TRBJ1-2, with D perhaps TRBD1 (5 bases). This CDR3 comprises 13 residues. The germline V gene has CDR1 SEHNR and CDR2 FQNEAQ (reference sequence). V was clipped by 8 bases and J by 6 bases, with 16 bases between them. CDR3 nucleotide sequence: TGTGCCAGCGAAGGGGCAGGGTATAATGGCTACACCTTC. This gives the protein CASEGAGYNGYTF.

The rearrangement links TRBV5-4 to TRBJ1-2; a weak D match, TRBD1 (5 bases). Trimming took off 5 bases at V and 4 bases at J, with 15 bases between the two ends. The germline V gene has CDR1 SGHNT and CDR2 YYREEE (reference sequence). CDR3 length equals 14 residues. DNA for the CDR3: TGTGCCAGCAGAGAGGCAGGGCTGAGCTATGGCTACACCTTC. It is translated as CASREAGLSYGYTF.

This sequence joins TRBV28 and TRBJ2-5; 7 nucleotides match TRBD1. Germline loops: CDR1 MDHEN, CDR2 SYDVKM. V dropped 7 bases and J dropped 5; count of bases not matched to a gene: 4. The CDR3 is 12 amino acids. In nucleotides, the CDR3 is TGTGCCAGCACGACAGGGCTCGAGACCCAGTACTTC. It encodes CASTTGLETQYF. Full variable domain (remainder filled in from reference TRBV28 and TRBJ2-5): DVKVTQSSRYLVKRTGEKVFLECVQDMDHENMFWYRQDPGLGLRLIYFSYDVKMKEKGDIPEGYSVSREKKERFSLILESASTNQTSMYLCASTTGLETQYFGPGTRLLVL.

The chain carries TRBV3-1 (or the pseudogene TRBV3-2) and TRBJ2-3; D gene ambiguous. V dropped 1 base and J dropped 0 bases, with 8 bases sitting between them. This CDR3 has 15 amino acids. Looked up from germline, CDR1 is LGHDT and CDR2 is YNNKEL (reference sequence). CDR3 nucleotides: TGTGCCAGCAGCCAAGGGCCCTTTAGCACAGATACGCAGTATTTT. Protein product: CASSQGPFSTDTQYF.

The rearrangement joins TRBV5-1 to TRBJ2-7; weak D call: TRBD1 (6 bases). The CDR3 extends over 12 amino acids. Trimming cost V 3 bases and J 3 bases, with 7 bases left between them. The germline V gene has CDR1 SGHRS and CDR2 YFSETQ. The CDR3 DNA follows: TGCGCCAGCAGCTCACAGGGCTACGAGCAGTACTTC. Translating gives CASSSQGYEQYF.

The chain joins TRBV27 to TRBJ2-7, with 10 positions matching TRBD2. Per the germline V gene, CDR1 is MNHEY and CDR2 is SMNVEV (reference sequence). The junction had 7 bases not matched to a gene; V was cut back by 5 bases and J by 3 bases. This CDR3 has 15 amino acids. CDR3 nucleotide sequence: TGTGCCAGCAGTACCTTACTAGCGGGGCACTACGAGCAGTACTTC. Encoded protein: CASSTLLAGHYEQYF.

This clone has just one count. In nucleotides, the CDR3 is TGTGCCAGCAATCCGCGGGGCCTGAGCACTGAAGCTTTCTTT. This translates into CASNPRGLSTEAFF. The chain is built from TRBV6-5 and TRBJ1-1; tentative D call: TRBD1 (5 bases). The CDR3 extends over 14 amino acids. Looked up from germline, CDR1 is MNHEY and CDR2 is SVGAGI. The ends were cut back, 7 bases at V and 4 bases at J, with 16 bases in the middle.